This T cell receptor (beta chain) was sequenced during a study of Tregs in tolerant kidney transplant recipients. General study points: The most relevant donor-specific Treg TCRbeta repertoire apparently came from expansion with activated donor B cells.

Mixed chimerism was transient after nonmyeloablative marrow transplants from related graft donors. Clones were sequenced by immunoSEQ multiplex PCR, and TCRdb holds only the in-frame ones, with some missing. This listing includes nearly 15,000 clones. In regard to this clone: Its antigen is as yet unknown. The read ends 3 residues shy of where the CDR3 ends; the end is completed using the germline J gene.

J was trimmed by 4 bases and V by 4 bases; bases with no gene match: 7. From germline, CDR1 is SGHRS and CDR2 YFSETQ. This CDR3 contains 14 residues. The chain couples TRBV5-1 to TRBJ2-5; TRBD2 matches 7 bases. The receptor was isolated from a human patient who received a combined kidney and bone marrow transplant. Some T cells may have come from the graft donor. Sequencing was performed on CD4+ T cells from blood (PBMCs), taken 12 months after the transplant. The part of the CDR3 DNA that was read is TGCGCCAGCAGCCGAGAGGGGAGGGGAGAGACC. Amino acids: CASSREGRGET. The whole CDR3 is CASSREGRGETQYF.